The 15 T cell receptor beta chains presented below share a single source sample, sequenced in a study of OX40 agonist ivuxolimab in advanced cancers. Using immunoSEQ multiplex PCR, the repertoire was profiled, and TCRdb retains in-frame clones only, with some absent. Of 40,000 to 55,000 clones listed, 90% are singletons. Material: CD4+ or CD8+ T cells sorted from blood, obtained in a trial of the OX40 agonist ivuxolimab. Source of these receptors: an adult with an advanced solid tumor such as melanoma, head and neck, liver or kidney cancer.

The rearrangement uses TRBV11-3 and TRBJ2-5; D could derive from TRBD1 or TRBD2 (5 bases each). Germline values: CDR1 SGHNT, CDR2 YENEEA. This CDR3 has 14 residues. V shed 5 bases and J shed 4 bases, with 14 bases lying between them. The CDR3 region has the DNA TGTGCCAGCAGCCAAAGAGGGGCTGGAGAGACCCAGTACTTC. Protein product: CASSQRGAGETQYF.

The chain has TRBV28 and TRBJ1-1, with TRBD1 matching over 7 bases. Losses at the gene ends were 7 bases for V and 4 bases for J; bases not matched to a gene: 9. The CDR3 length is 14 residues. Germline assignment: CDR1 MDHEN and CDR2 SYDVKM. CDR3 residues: CASNLQGDGTEAFF. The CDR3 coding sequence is TGTGCCAGCAATCTTCAGGGGGATGGCACTGAAGCTTTCTTT.

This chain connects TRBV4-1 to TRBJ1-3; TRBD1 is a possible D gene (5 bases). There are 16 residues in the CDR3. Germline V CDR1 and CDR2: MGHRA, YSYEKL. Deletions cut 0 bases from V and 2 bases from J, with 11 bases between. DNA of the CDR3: TGCGCCAGCAGCCAAGAGCGTGGGGCAGCTGGAAACACCATATATTTT. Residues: CASSQERGAAGNTIYF.

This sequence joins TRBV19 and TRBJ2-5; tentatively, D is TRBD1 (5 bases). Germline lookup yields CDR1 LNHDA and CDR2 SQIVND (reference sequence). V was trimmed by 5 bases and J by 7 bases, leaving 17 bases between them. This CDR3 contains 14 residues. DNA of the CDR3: TGTGCCAGTAGTCCCCCGACAGATTGGGGGACCCAGTACTTC. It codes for CASSPPTDWGTQYF. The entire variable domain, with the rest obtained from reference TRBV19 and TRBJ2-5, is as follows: DGGITQSPKYLFRKEGQNVTLSCEQNLNHDAMYWYRQDPGQGLRLIYYSQIVNDFQKGDIAEGYSVSREKKESFPLTVTSAQKNPTAFYLCASSPPTDWGTQYFGPGTRLLVL.

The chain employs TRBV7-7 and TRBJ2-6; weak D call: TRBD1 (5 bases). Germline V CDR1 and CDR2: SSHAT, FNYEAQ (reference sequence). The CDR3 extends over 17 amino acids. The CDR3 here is CATAARRKGLGANVLTF. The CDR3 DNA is TGTGCTACCGCAGCCCGACGCAAGGGGCTTGGGGCCAACGTCCTGACTTTC. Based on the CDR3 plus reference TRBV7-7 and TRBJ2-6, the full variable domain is GAGVSQSPRYKVTKRGQDVTLRCDPISSHATLYWYQQALGQGPEFLTYFNYEAQPDKSGLPSDRFSAERPEGSISTLTIQRTEQRDSAMYRCATAARRKGLGANVLTFGAGSRLTVL.

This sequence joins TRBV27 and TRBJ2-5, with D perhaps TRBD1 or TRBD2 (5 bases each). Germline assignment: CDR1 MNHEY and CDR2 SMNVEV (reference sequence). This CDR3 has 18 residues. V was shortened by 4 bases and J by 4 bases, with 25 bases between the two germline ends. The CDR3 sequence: CASSSQAVPGSRGETQYF. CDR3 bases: TGTGCCAGCAGTTCTCAAGCGGTCCCAGGGAGTAGGGGAGAGACCCAGTACTTC.

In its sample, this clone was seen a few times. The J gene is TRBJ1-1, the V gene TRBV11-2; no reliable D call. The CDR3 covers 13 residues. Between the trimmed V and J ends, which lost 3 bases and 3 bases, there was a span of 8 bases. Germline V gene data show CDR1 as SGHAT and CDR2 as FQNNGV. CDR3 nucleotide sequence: TGTGCCAGCAGCTTCAAAGGATACACTGAAGCTTTCTTT. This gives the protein CASSFKGYTEAFF.

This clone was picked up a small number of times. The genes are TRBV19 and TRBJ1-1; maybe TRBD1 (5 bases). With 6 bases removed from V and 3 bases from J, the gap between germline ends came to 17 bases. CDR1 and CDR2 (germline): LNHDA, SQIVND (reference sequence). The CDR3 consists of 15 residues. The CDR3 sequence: CASRPLGGRYTEAFF. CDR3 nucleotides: TGTGCCAGTAGACCCCTTGGGGGTCGGTACACTGAAGCTTTCTTT. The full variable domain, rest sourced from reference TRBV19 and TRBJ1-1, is DGGITQSPKYLFRKEGQNVTLSCEQNLNHDAMYWYRQDPGQGLRLIYYSQIVNDFQKGDIAEGYSVSREKKESFPLTVTSAQKNPTAFYLCASRPLGGRYTEAFFGQGTRLTVV.

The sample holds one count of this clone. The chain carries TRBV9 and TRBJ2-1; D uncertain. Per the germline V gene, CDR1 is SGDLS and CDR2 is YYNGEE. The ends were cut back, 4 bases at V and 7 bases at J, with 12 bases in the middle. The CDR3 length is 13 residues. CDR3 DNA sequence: TGTGCCAGCAGCTCCCGGACGGTTAATGAGCAGTTCTTC. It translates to CASSSRTVNEQFF. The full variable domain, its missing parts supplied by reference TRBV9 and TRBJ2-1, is DSGVTQTPKHLITATGQRVTLRCSPRSGDLSVYWYQQSLDQGLQFLIQYYNGEERAKGNILERFSAQQFPDLHSELNLSSLELGDSALYFCASSSRTVNEQFFGPGTRLTVL.

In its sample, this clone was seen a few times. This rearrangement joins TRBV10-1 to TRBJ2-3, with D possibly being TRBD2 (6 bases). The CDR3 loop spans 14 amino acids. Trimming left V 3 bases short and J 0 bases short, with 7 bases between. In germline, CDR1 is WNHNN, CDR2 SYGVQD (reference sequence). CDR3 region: CASSDGGSTDTQYF. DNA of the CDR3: TGCGCCAGCAGTGATGGGGGGAGCACAGATACGCAGTATTTT.

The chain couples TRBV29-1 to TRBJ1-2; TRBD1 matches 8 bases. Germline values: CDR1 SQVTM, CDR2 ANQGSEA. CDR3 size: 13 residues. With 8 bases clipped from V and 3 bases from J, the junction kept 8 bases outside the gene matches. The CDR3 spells CSYKQGDDYGYTF. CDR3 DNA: TGCAGCTATAAACAGGGGGACGACTATGGCTACACCTTC.

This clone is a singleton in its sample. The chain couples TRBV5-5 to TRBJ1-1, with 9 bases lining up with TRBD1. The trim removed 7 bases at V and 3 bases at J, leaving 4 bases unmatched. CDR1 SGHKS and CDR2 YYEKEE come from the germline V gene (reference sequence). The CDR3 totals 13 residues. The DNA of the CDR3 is TGTGCCAGCCACAGGGGGCCCGACACTGAAGCTTTCTTT. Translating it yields CASHRGPDTEAFF.

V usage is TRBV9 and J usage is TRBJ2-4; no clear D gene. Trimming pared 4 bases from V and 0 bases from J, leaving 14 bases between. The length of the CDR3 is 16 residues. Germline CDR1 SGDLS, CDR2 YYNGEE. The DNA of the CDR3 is TGTGCCAGCAGCTCCTTGGATACTGGAGCCAAAAACATTCAGTACTTC. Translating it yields CASSSLDTGAKNIQYF.

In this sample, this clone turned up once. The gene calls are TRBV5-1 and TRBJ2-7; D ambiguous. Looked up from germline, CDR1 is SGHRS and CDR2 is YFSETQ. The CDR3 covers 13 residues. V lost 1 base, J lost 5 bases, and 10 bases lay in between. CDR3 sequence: CASSLIREHEQYF. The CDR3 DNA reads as TGCGCCAGCAGCTTGATTCGTGAACACGAGCAGTACTTC.

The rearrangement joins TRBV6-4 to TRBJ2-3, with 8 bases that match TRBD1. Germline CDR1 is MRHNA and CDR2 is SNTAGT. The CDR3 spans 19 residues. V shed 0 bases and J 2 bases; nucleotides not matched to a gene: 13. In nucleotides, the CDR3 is TGTGCCAGCAGTGACTCGCCCGCCGGGACAGGCGCTCTCACAGATACGCAGTATTTT. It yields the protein CASSDSPAGTGALTDTQYF.